This entry lists 10 T cell receptor beta chains sequenced from one sample in a study of a mutant IDH1 vaccine in newly diagnosed glioma. These TCRs' antigens remain unknown. The repertoire was sequenced with immunoSEQ multiplex PCR; TCRdb's copy has only in-frame clones and lacks some. The sample holds about 50,000 clones, roughly 78% seen once. Documented time point: week 5, during vaccination. The vaccine gave 300 ug of a 20-mer mutant IDH1 peptide subcutaneously per dose. This specimen was PBMCs, taken from a glioma patient whose treatment included an IDH1 peptide vaccine. Every receptor here comes from a man between 45 and 60 years old with glioma.

The rearrangement uses TRBV25-1 and TRBJ1-2, with D possibly matching TRBD1 (5 bases). Germline-derived CDR1 and CDR2 are MGHDK and SYGVNS. V was trimmed by 6 bases and J by 3 bases, leaving 14 bases between them. The CDR3 spans 14 residues. The CDR3 coding sequence is TGTGCCAGCAGGCGTGGGGCCACGGACTATGGCTACACCTTC. It translates to CASRRGATDYGYTF.

The chain uses TRBV5-1 and TRBJ2-3; TRBD2 aligns across 10 bases. In germline, CDR1 is SGHRS, CDR2 YFSETQ. This CDR3 has 16 amino acids. The V and J ends lost 0 bases and 1 base, in that order; junction bases with no gene match: 2. CDR3 bases: TGCGCCAGCAGCTTGGGGGGGACTAGCGGCACAGATACGCAGTATTTT. Its translation: CASSLGGTSGTDTQYF.

The chain has TRBV5-1 and TRBJ2-7, with TRBD1 matching over 8 bases. Germline CDR1 reads SGHRS; CDR2 reads YFSETQ. The CDR3 sequence is 14 residues long. With 4 bases clipped from V and 0 bases from J, the junction kept 3 bases outside the gene matches. The CDR3 reads CASSRDRSSYEQYF. In nucleotides, the CDR3 is TGCGCCAGCAGCCGGGACAGGAGCTCCTACGAGCAGTACTTC.

This clone was seen a handful of times. The J gene is TRBJ2-2, the V gene TRBV18; 12 positions match TRBD1. V was clipped by 1 base and J by 2 bases; unmatched bases: 2. CDR1 and CDR2 from the germline V gene are KGHSH and LQKENI. CDR3 length: 17 amino acids. CDR3 amino acids: CASSPRGQGANTGELFF. CDR3 nucleotide sequence: TGTGCCAGCTCACCACGGGGACAGGGGGCCAACACCGGGGAGCTGTTTTTT.

The chain couples TRBV27 to TRBJ1-2, with 7 bases matching TRBD1. Looked up from germline, CDR1 is MNHEY and CDR2 is SMNVEV (reference sequence). J gave up 2 bases and V 5 bases, and 2 bases lay outside the gene matches. There are 13 residues in the CDR3. For the CDR3, the DNA is TGTGCCAGCAGTGTGGACAGGAACTATGGCTACACCTTC. Its translation: CASSVDRNYGYTF.

The J gene is TRBJ1-1, the V gene TRBV5-8; D gene uncertain. Germline CDR1 and CDR2: SGHTS and YDEGEE. The CDR3 extends over 11 amino acids. The V end was cut by 0 bases, the J end by 5 bases, with 2 bases between. The CDR3: CASSLETEAFF. The CDR3, as DNA: TGTGCCAGCAGCTTGGAAACTGAAGCTTTCTTT.

This rearrangement joins TRBV6-1 to TRBJ1-5, with a weak D call TRBD1 (5 bases). V dropped 2 bases and J dropped 7 bases, with 9 bases sitting between them. This CDR3 comprises 13 residues. Per germline, CDR1 MNHNS and CDR2 SASEGT. CDR3 nucleotide sequence: TGTGCCAGCAGTGAACAGGGACGACAGCCCCAGCATTTT. It yields the protein CASSEQGRQPQHF.

The chain joins TRBV7-9 to TRBJ1-2; tentatively, D is TRBD1 (6 bases). CDR1 and CDR2 (germline): SEHNR, FQNEAQ (reference sequence). Trimming removed 5 bases at V and 7 bases at J, with 11 bases between. The CDR3 is 12 residues long. The CDR3 reads CASSTTGFGYTF. The CDR3 coding sequence is TGTGCCAGCAGCACCACAGGGTTTGGCTACACCTTC.

The chain is built from TRBV6-5 and TRBJ1-1; 11 nucleotides align to TRBD1. This CDR3 spans 15 amino acids. The germline V gene has CDR1 MNHEY and CDR2 SVGAGI. V shed 5 bases, J shed 5 bases, and the junction held 7 bases outside the gene matches. The CDR3 spells CASSPTGTGGTEAFF. The CDR3 nucleotides are TGTGCCAGCAGTCCTACCGGGACAGGGGGTACTGAAGCTTTCTTT.

The CDR3 coding sequence is TGTGCCAGCAGCCTCGGGGGGAGGTGGAACACTGAAGCTTTCTTT. Translation: CASSLGGRWNTEAFF. The genes are TRBV7-3 and TRBJ1-1; TRBD1 is a possible D gene (5 bases). Looked up from germline, CDR1 is SGHTA and CDR2 is FQGTGA. The length of the CDR3 is 15 residues. V was clipped by 5 bases and J by 1 base, with 14 bases between them.